This T cell receptor (beta chain) was retrieved from a study of T-cell reconstitution after alpha-beta-depleted transplantation in children. General study points: At the one-year point after transplant, T-cell counts and TCRbeta diversity were found to come mostly from T cells that had been newly produced. Reportedly, roughly two months post-transplant, alpha-beta T cells arose from several hundred expanded graft clones.

On this clonotype: Its antigen is unidentified. A read error may account for a junction end that differs from germline.

The authors prepared the TCRbeta library with unique molecular identifiers. TCRdb called the PCR reads again in MiXCR, with one record for every CDR3 protein. The table records about 830,000 distinct CDR3 sequences, around 17% of them present only once. CDR3 length equals 15 residues. Per the germline V gene, CDR1 is MNHEY and CDR2 is SMNVEV (reference sequence). The chain has TRBV27 and TRBJ2-7; 7 bases are shared with TRBD1. The source was PBMCs, mostly from graft donor cells, collected 360 days after TCRalphabeta/CD19-depleted stem cell transplant. This sequence was found in a male patient younger than 18 who had a stem cell transplant for acute lymphoblastic leukemia, so the T cells may come from the graft donor. CDR3 nucleotides: TGTGCCAGCAGTAGGGGGCCAGGACACATCTACGAGCAGTATTTC. Translation gives CASSRGPGHIYEQYF.